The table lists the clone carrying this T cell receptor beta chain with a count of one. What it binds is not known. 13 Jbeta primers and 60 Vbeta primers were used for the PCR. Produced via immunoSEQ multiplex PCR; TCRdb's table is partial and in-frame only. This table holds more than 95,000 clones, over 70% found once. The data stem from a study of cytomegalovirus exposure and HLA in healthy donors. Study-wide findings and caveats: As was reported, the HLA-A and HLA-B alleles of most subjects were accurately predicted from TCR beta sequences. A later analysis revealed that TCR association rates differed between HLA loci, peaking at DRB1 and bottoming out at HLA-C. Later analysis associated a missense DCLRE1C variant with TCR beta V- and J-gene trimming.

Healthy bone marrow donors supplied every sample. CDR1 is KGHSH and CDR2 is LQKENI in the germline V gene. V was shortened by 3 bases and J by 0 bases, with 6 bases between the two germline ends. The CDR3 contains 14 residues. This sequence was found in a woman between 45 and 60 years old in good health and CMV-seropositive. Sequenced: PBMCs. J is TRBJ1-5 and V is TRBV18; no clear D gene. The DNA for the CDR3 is TGTGCCAGCTCACCTACAGCTAGCAATCAGCCCCAGCATTTT. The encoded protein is CASSPTASNQPQHF.